The following is a T cell receptor (beta chain) sequence with its context. The sample comes from a study of CD8 T cells in Susac syndrome. Study as a whole: Within the group of sequenced Susac syndrome patients, more than 5 had active disease and eight or nine were in remission.

A quantity of about 0.45 to 1 ug RNA underwent reverse transcription using random hexamers. TCRdb analysed the immunoSEQ multiplex PCR reads with MiXCR anew, one entry per CDR3 protein. The sample has tens of thousands of distinct CDR3 sequences, approximately 93% seen once. Negative isolation yielded the CD8+ and CD4+ T cells, while FACS enriched the TEMRA cells. The sequence was collected from a human donor with Susac syndrome. Sample: CD8+ T cells from PBMCs.

The CDR3 spells CSATGTSGGAVRDTQYF. The DNA for the CDR3 is TGCAGTGCTACCGGGACTAGCGGGGGGGCCGTAAGGGATACGCAGTATTTT. J is TRBJ2-3 and V is TRBV20-1; 16 nucleotides align to TRBD2. Germline trimming cut 4 bases from V and 6 bases from J; bases unmatched to any gene: 10. The CDR3 spans 17 residues. Germline V gene sequence: CDR1 DFQATT, CDR2 SNEGSKA (reference sequence).